The entry below describes one T cell receptor beta chain. What it binds is unknown. The data were taken from a study of lymphopenia after photon versus proton radiotherapy. Only in-frame clones appear in the TCRdb table, and some are missing; sequencing was by immunoSEQ multiplex PCR. The table shows tens of thousands of clones, with approximately 87% occurring only once. The CDR3 is made up of 14 amino acids. Trimming removed 5 bases at V and 3 bases at J, with 14 bases between. The germline gives CDR1 LNHDA, CDR2 SQIVND (reference sequence). Findings and caveats of the study: After the lymphocyte nadir, photon-treated repertoires showed oligoclonal expansion, especially of CD8+ Temra cells. Survival link was tested only in deceased patients; proton benefit remains a possibility. Relative stability marked proton patients; photon patients lost diversity and naive cells.

V usage is TRBV19 and J usage is TRBJ2-7, with D possibly being TRBD2 (6 bases). This sequence was found in a man older than 75 with esophageal cancer. The sequenced sample was peripheral blood, obtained from a patient treated with proton-based radiotherapy. This chain's CDR3 is CASSSSVKNYEQYF. CDR3 DNA sequence: TGTGCCAGTAGTTCTAGCGTCAAGAACTACGAGCAGTACTTC.